This TCR beta chain stems from a study of blood T cells in healthy people across ages. A minimum of 6.5 million PBMCs was isolated per sample. Germline V gene data show CDR1 as MNHNY and CDR2 as SVGAGI (reference sequence). Trimming stripped 0 bases from V and 13 bases from J, with 21 bases between. The CDR3 totals 15 residues. The use of a sample-barcoded 5' primer and a J-beta primer mix characterized a second PCR of roughly 7 to 11 cycles. Each of the samples gave a minimum of 3 million paired-end reads that contained CDR3. One entry per CDR3 protein, called by TCRdb with MiXCR from the 5' RACE reads. The table records about 830,000 distinct CDR3 sequences, about 59% of them present only once. This clonotype was detected a few times. Its target is not known. General study findings and limits: A roughly linear fall in TCR beta diversity per million T cells was seen with increasing age.

V is TRBV6-6 and J is TRBJ1-2, with a tentative D call TRBD1 (5 bases). The receptor was derived from a man younger than 40 in good health. The sample taken for sequencing was blood. The CDR3, as DNA: TGTGCCAGCAGTTACTCGATCCAGAACCCCTTGGACATCACCTTC. This encodes CASSYSIQNPLDITF.